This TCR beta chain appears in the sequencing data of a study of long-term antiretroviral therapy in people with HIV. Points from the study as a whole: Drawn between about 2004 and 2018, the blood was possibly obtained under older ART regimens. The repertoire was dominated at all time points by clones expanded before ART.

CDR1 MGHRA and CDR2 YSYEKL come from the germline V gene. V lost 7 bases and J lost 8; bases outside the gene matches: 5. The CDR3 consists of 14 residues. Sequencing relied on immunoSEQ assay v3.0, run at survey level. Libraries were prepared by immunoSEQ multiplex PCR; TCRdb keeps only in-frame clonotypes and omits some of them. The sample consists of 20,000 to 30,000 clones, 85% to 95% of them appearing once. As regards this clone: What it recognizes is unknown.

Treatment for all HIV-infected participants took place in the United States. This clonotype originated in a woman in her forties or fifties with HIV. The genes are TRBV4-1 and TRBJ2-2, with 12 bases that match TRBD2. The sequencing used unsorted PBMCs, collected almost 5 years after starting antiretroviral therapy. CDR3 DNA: TGCGCCAGCAACCGACTAGCGGGAGTAGGGGAGCTGTTTTTT. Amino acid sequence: CASNRLAGVGELFF.